The next 22 T cell receptor beta chains were all read from a single sample in a study of blood T cell repertoires in COVID-19. Sequenced by immunoSEQ multiplex PCR; TCRdb stores in-frame clones only, minus some. The sample lists roughly 110,000 clones; 81% were seen once. The sample was peripheral blood. The receptor source for this set is a man aged 50 to 60 with acute or convalescent COVID-19.

The rearrangement uses TRBV5-6 and TRBJ2-5; the D gene is possibly TRBD2 (5 bases). Deletions cut 2 bases from V and 4 bases from J, with 9 bases between. The CDR3 loop spans 13 amino acids. Germline V gene data show CDR1 as SGHDT and CDR2 as YYEEEE. The CDR3 loop reads CASSFLGVETQYF. DNA of the CDR3: TGTGCCAGCAGCTTTCTGGGAGTAGAGACCCAGTACTTC.

The chain is built from TRBV5-1 and TRBJ1-6; D is uncertain. Trimming cost V 0 bases and J 10 bases, with 11 bases left between them. Germline loops: CDR1 SGHRS, CDR2 YFSETQ. CDR3 size: 14 residues. The CDR3 spells CASSLVPGNSPLHF. The CDR3 nucleotides read TGCGCCAGCAGCTTGGTACCGGGTAACTCACCCCTCCACTTT.

CDR3 in amino acids: CASSPGGPNSNQPQHF. The CDR3 DNA sequence: TGTGCCAGCAGCCCGGGGGGCCCTAATAGCAATCAGCCCCAGCATTTT. The V call is TRBV9, the J call TRBJ1-5, with D possibly matching TRBD1 (6 bases). The CDR3 loop spans 16 amino acids. Germline CDR1 and CDR2: SGDLS and YYNGEE. V shed 4 bases and J shed 0 bases, with 14 bases lying between them.

V is TRBV28 and J is TRBJ2-4; tentative D call: TRBD1 (6 bases). The CDR3 contains 16 residues. Germline loops: CDR1 MDHEN, CDR2 SYDVKM. V lost 2 bases and J 0 bases, leaving 11 bases between the germline ends. This CDR3 reads CASSLGDTVAKNIQYF. The DNA of the CDR3 is TGTGCCAGCAGTTTAGGGGACACTGTAGCCAAAAACATTCAGTACTTC.

This clone appeared a single time. The chain combines TRBV6-5 with TRBJ2-3; 8 nucleotides line up with TRBD1. CDR3 length: 11 amino acids. J gave up 10 bases and V 5 bases, and 2 bases lay outside the gene matches. Germline CDR1 is MNHEY and CDR2 is SVGAGI. The CDR3 region is CASSQGASQYF. CDR3 DNA sequence: TGTGCCAGCAGTCAGGGGGCATCGCAGTATTTT.

V usage is TRBV7-3 and J usage is TRBJ2-4; weak D call: TRBD2 (5 bases). In germline, CDR1 is SGHTA, CDR2 FQGTGA. V lost 1 base and J 2 bases, leaving 18 bases between the germline ends. The CDR3 loop spans 18 amino acids. The CDR3 coding sequence is TGTGCCAGCAGCTTAAGCCCGGACGGGAAGATGCCCAAAAACATTCAGTACTTC. Protein sequence: CASSLSPDGKMPKNIQYF.

The chain couples TRBV3-1 (or the pseudogene TRBV3-2) to TRBJ1-5; D perhaps matches TRBD1 (6 bases). V was shortened by 0 bases and J by 5 bases, with 17 bases between the two germline ends. Per the germline V gene, CDR1 is LGHDT and CDR2 is YNNKEL (reference sequence). The length of the CDR3 is 17 residues. The CDR3 region is CASSQDRGSGEYQPQHF. CDR3 bases: TGTGCCAGCAGCCAAGATCGAGGGTCAGGGGAGTATCAGCCCCAGCATTTT.

The rearrangement uses TRBV5-1 and TRBJ2-2, with 10 bases aligning to TRBD1. V shed 5 bases, J shed 4 bases, and the junction held 8 bases outside the gene matches. The CDR3 totals 16 residues. The germline V gene encodes CDR1 SGHRS and CDR2 YFSETQ. Here the CDR3 DNA reads TGCGCCAGCAGACCGGACAGGGGGTTGAGCACCGGGGAGCTGTTTTTT. Amino acid sequence: CASRPDRGLSTGELFF.

CDR3 sequence (DNA): TGTGCCAGCAGTCTCACCCCGTCAGTTGAGCTGTTTTTT. The encoded protein is CASSLTPSVELFF. The genes are TRBV12-3 or TRBV12-4 and TRBJ2-2; no definite D call. The CDR3 is 13 amino acids. V was clipped by 5 bases and J by 11 bases, with 15 bases between them.

The chain employs TRBV4-1 and TRBJ1-5; perhaps TRBD1 as D (5 bases). This CDR3 spans 13 amino acids. CDR1 MGHRA and CDR2 YSYEKL come from the germline V gene. V lost 5 bases and J 4 bases, leaving 9 bases between the germline ends. The DNA of the CDR3 is TGCGCCAGCAGCGTGACAGTAAATCAGCCCCAGCATTTT. Protein: CASSVTVNQPQHF.

This chain connects TRBV5-1 to TRBJ1-2; TRBD1 aligns across 9 bases. Germline V gene sequence: CDR1 SGHRS, CDR2 YFSETQ. The trim removed 0 bases at V and 7 bases at J, leaving 4 bases unmatched. The CDR3 spans 14 residues. The CDR3 here is CASSLVGTGSGYTF. The DNA for the CDR3 is TGCGCCAGCAGCTTGGTCGGGACAGGGTCTGGCTACACCTTC.

This clone was picked up a small number of times. The rearrangement links TRBV29-1 to TRBJ1-1; D is perhaps TRBD1 (6 bases). The V end lost 6 bases, the J end lost 4 bases, and 12 bases lay between the germline ends. This CDR3 has 12 amino acids. Germline V gene sequence: CDR1 SQVTM, CDR2 ANQGSEA. The CDR3 bases are TGCAGCGTGTCTGAAGGGGGCACTGAAGCTTTCTTT. It is translated as CSVSEGGTEAFF.

This chain connects TRBV5-5 to TRBJ2-1; D not resolved. V lost 0 bases and J 10 bases, leaving 11 bases between the germline ends. CDR1 SGHKS and CDR2 YYEKEE come from the germline V gene (reference sequence). The CDR3 has 13 residues. The CDR3 nucleotides are TGTGCCAGCAGCTTGGACCCGTCTAGGGAGCAGTTCTTC. Its protein is CASSLDPSREQFF.

The chain is built from TRBV6-4 and TRBJ2-7; D is possibly TRBD2 (5 bases). The germline V and J ends were trimmed by 0 bases and 2 bases, with 11 bases remaining between them. Germline V gene lookup returns CDR1 MRHNA and CDR2 SNTAGT. The CDR3 covers 15 residues. CDR3 nucleotides: TGTGCCAGCAGTGACTCGAGCGGTCGCCCCTACGAGCAGTACGTC. Translation: CASSDSSGRPYEQYV.

The chain carries TRBV3-1 (or the pseudogene TRBV3-2) and TRBJ2-7; a weak D match, TRBD1 (6 bases). Trimming removed 1 base at V and 5 bases at J, with 15 bases between. Germline V gene data show CDR1 as LGHDT and CDR2 as YNNKEL (reference sequence). The CDR3 loop spans 15 amino acids. The CDR3 region is CASSQGVQGSDEQYF. For the CDR3, the DNA is TGTGCCAGCAGCCAAGGTGTACAGGGCTCGGACGAGCAGTACTTC.

The chain couples TRBV7-3 to TRBJ2-2; the D is unclear. The germline V and J ends were trimmed by 5 bases and 7 bases, with 8 bases remaining between them. The CDR3 spans 12 residues. Per the germline V gene, CDR1 is SGHTA and CDR2 is FQGTGA. The CDR3 DNA reads TGTGCCAGCAGCCCACTAAGCGGGGAGCTGTTTTTT. Translation: CASSPLSGELFF.

This clone was picked up one time. V usage is TRBV28 and J usage is TRBJ1-2; 7 bases match TRBD1. Germline V gene lookup returns CDR1 MDHEN and CDR2 SYDVKM. J lost 4 bases, V lost 4 bases, and 9 bases had no gene match. This CDR3 is built from 15 residues. CDR3 nucleotide sequence: TGTGCCAGCAGTTCCCTCGAGGCAGGGGGCTATGGCTACACCTTC. Residues: CASSSLEAGGYGYTF.

The rearrangement uses TRBV11-2 and TRBJ1-6; 7 nucleotides align to TRBD1. The CDR3 consists of 17 residues. With V trimmed by 3 bases and J by 4 bases, 9 bases remained unmatched. The germline CDR1 and CDR2 sequences are SGHAT and FQNNGV. Written as DNA, the CDR3 is TGTGCCAGCAGCTTGGGGTCCGGGACAGCTTATAATTCACCCCTCCACTTT. Encoded protein: CASSLGSGTAYNSPLHF.

The chain is built from TRBV11-2 and TRBJ1-5, with D perhaps matching TRBD1 (5 bases). CDR1 and CDR2 (germline): SGHAT, FQNNGV. Trimming removed 1 base from V and 3 bases from J, with 7 bases in between. The CDR3 runs 14 residues. The CDR3 reads CASSLGQFNQPQHF. The CDR3 coding sequence is TGTGCCAGCAGCTTAGGACAGTTCAATCAGCCCCAGCATTTT.

The CDR3 DNA sequence: TGTGCCAGCAGCGCGACAGGGGCATATGGCTACACCTTC. It translates to CASSATGAYGYTF. The V call is TRBV9, the J call TRBJ1-2, with 8 bases lining up with TRBD1. This CDR3 is built from 13 residues. Germline V gene data show CDR1 as SGDLS and CDR2 as YYNGEE. Trimming at V came to 3 bases and at J to 5 bases, leaving 3 bases not matched to a gene.

The chain carries TRBV24-1 and TRBJ2-2, with D maybe TRBD1 (5 bases). The length of the CDR3 is 13 residues. Per germline, CDR1 KGHDR and CDR2 SFDVKD. V was trimmed by 4 bases and J by 6 bases, leaving 8 bases between them. In DNA form, the CDR3 reads TGTGCCACCAGTGACAGGGTGGCCGGGGAGCTGTTTTTT. Translation: CATSDRVAGELFF.

The chain joins TRBV6-2 or TRBV6-3 to TRBJ2-7, with 11 bases lining up with TRBD2. CDR3 length equals 17 residues. Germline V lookup: CDR1 MNHEY, CDR2 SVGEGT. The V segment lost 5 bases and the J segment 2 bases; nucleotides outside the gene matches: 11. The CDR3 sequence: CASSQVTSGGNTYEQYF. CDR3 DNA: TGTGCCAGCAGTCAGGTCACTAGCGGGGGAAACACCTACGAGCAGTACTTC.